A single sample is the source of the 28 T cell receptor beta chains below, sequenced in a study of vaccination and CD4 T cells after COVID-19. For these TCRs, the target antigens are not known. With the Oncomine TCR Beta short-read assay, DNA from cultured CD4+ T cells was sequenced. TCRdb ran MiXCR on the PCR reads and lists one entry per CDR3 protein. The table lists more than 20,000 distinct CDR3 sequences, about 50% of them singletons, with approximately 30% in the top ten. The sample's treatment: roughly 10-day PBMC culture with coronavirus spike peptide pools or control peptides (ViraFEST assay). The starting material was CD4+ T cells from blood, cultured in vitro, obtained before SARS-CoV-2 vaccination. These TCRs come from a human donor who received a COVID-19 vaccine.

This sequence joins TRBV12-3 or TRBV12-4 and TRBJ1-1; no clear D gene. CDR3 length: 14 residues. Trimming left V 5 bases short and J 3 bases short, with 13 bases between. The CDR3 sequence is CASSNFGEDTEAFF. For the CDR3, the DNA is TGTGCCAGCAGTAATTTCGGGGAAGACACTGAAGCTTTCTTT.

The chain employs TRBV12-3 or TRBV12-4 and TRBJ2-7, with D maybe TRBD2 (6 bases). The CDR3 has 12 residues. V was shortened by 2 bases and J by 6 bases, with 8 bases between the two germline ends. CDR3 coding DNA: TGTGCCAGCAGTTTACTGGAGGGCGAGCAGTACTTC. Translated: CASSLLEGEQYF.

This clonotype was seen a few times. The V call is TRBV6-1, the J call TRBJ1-2; 8 bases are shared with TRBD1. The CDR3 sequence is 14 residues long. The germline V gene encodes CDR1 MNHNS and CDR2 SASEGT. V trimming: 4 bases; J trimming: 7 bases; junction bases outside the gene matches: 8. CDR3 protein: CASSGGQGVSGYTF. As DNA, the CDR3 is TGTGCCAGCAGTGGAGGACAGGGCGTGTCTGGCTACACCTTC.

The chain has TRBV25-1 and TRBJ2-4, with TRBD1 as a possible D gene (5 bases). V shed 2 bases and J shed 0 bases, with 8 bases lying between them. This CDR3 region has 15 residues. Germline CDR1 MGHDK, CDR2 SYGVNS. The CDR3: CASSENQGAKNIQYF. In DNA, the CDR3 is TGTGCCAGCAGTGAAAATCAGGGAGCCAAAAACATTCAGTACTTC.

This chain joins TRBV6-2 or TRBV6-3 and TRBJ2-3, with 15 nucleotides matching TRBD2. Germline V CDR1 and CDR2: MNHEY, SVGEGT. The CDR3 consists of 19 residues. Trimming cost V 0 bases and J 2 bases; bases outside gene matches: 6. The CDR3 loop is CASSYSRTSGGAYTDTQYF. The CDR3 nucleotides read TGTGCCAGCAGTTACTCGCGGACTAGCGGGGGGGCGTACACAGATACGCAGTATTTT.

Here the CDR3 DNA reads TGCAGTGCTAGTACGGGGGCTGAAGAGACCCAGTACTTC. Translating gives CSASTGAEETQYF. The chain has TRBV20-1 and TRBJ2-5; D is possibly TRBD1 or TRBD2 (6 bases each). This CDR3 has 13 residues. Germline loops: CDR1 DFQATT, CDR2 SNEGSKA (reference sequence). V was trimmed by 3 bases and J by 3 bases, leaving 11 bases between them.

The rearrangement links TRBV3-1 to TRBJ1-5, with D possibly TRBD1 on 6 matching bases. This CDR3 is built from 14 residues. The V end lost 4 bases, the J end lost 9 bases, and 16 bases lay between the germline ends. The germline V gene has CDR1 LGHDT and CDR2 YNNKEL (reference sequence). CDR3 protein: CASSLRAGEGPQHF. The CDR3, as DNA: TGTGCCAGCAGCCTTAGGGCAGGGGAAGGGCCCCAGCATTTT.

This clonotype showed up just a few times. This rearrangement joins TRBV10-3 to TRBJ1-2; no definite D call. V lost 6 bases and J lost 2, with 10 bases in between. Germline values: CDR1 ENHRY, CDR2 SYGVKD. The CDR3 has 13 amino acids. The CDR3 DNA reads as TGTGCCATCAGCCTAGACCTGAACTATGGCTACACCTTC. It translates to CAISLDLNYGYTF.

The rearrangement uses TRBV7-9 and TRBJ1-2; TRBD1 matches 7 bases. CDR1 and CDR2 (germline): SEHNR, FQNEAQ (reference sequence). Trimming at V came to 5 bases and at J to 5 bases, leaving 14 bases not matched to a gene. The CDR3 sequence is 16 residues long. CDR3 in DNA: TGTGCCAGCAGCCCACTCTTCGGACAGGTTCTTTATGGCTACACCTTC. This translates into CASSPLFGQVLYGYTF.

This chain links TRBV29-1 with TRBJ1-2; maybe TRBD1 (5 bases). In germline, CDR1 is SQVTM, CDR2 ANQGSEA. Trimming pared 3 bases from V and 2 bases from J, leaving 13 bases between. The CDR3 runs to 14 residues. The CDR3 sequence: CSVDPRRENYGYTF. CDR3 bases: TGCAGCGTTGACCCCCGCAGGGAGAACTATGGCTACACCTTC.

This clonotype turned up a few times. The chain is built from TRBV20-1 and TRBJ1-2; no clear D gene. The V and J ends lost 2 bases and 1 base respectively, with 14 bases between them. The germline CDR1 and CDR2 sequences are DFQATT and SNEGSKA (reference sequence). CDR3 length: 15 residues. CDR3 bases: TGCAGTGCTAGAATGGGTCTCCGGAGTAACTATGGCTACACCTTC. Residues: CSARMGLRSNYGYTF.

V gene TRBV21-1 combines with J gene TRBJ2-7; the listed D gene, TRBD2, was not tested against the DNA. TRBV21-1 is given as a pseudogene. The CDR3 totals 16 residues. The CDR3 sequence: CASSKKAQGLADEQYF. Written as DNA, the CDR3 is TGTGCCAGCAGCAAGAAGGCCCAGGGACTAGCGGACGAGCAGTACTTC.

This clonotype turned up a few times. This rearrangement joins TRBV6-1 to TRBJ1-5; D possibly corresponds to TRBD1 (6 bases). Trimming left V 4 bases short and J 11 bases short, with 21 bases between. The CDR3 is 15 residues long. Germline lookup yields CDR1 MNHNS and CDR2 SASEGT. CDR3 bases: TGTGCCAGCAGTGTTGGGGGGGGCAGGGGTGCAGCCCAGCATTTT. It encodes CASSVGGGRGAAQHF.

This clonotype was counted only a few times. The chain carries TRBV6-2 or TRBV6-3 and TRBJ1-6; perhaps TRBD1 as D (5 bases). The CDR3 loop spans 16 amino acids. The V gene lost 5 bases and the J gene lost 5 bases, with 16 bases spanning the gap. The V gene's germline CDR1 is MNHEY and CDR2 SVGEGT. CDR3 nucleotides: TGTGCCAGCAGTGCCAACTCGGGACGGAATAATTCACCCCTCCACTTT. Translation gives CASSANSGRNNSPLHF.

The rearrangement links TRBV30 to TRBJ1-5; D is undetermined. The ends were cut back, 0 bases at V and 5 bases at J, with 8 bases in the middle. The CDR3 contains 13 residues. Germline CDR1 reads GTSNPN; CDR2 reads SVGIG (reference sequence). In nucleotides, the CDR3 is TGTGCCTGGAGTGTTGAGTCGGATCAGCCCCAGCATTTT. Its protein is CAWSVESDQPQHF.

This clonotype was picked up a small number of times. This chain links TRBV6-1 with TRBJ2-3; 12 nucleotides align to TRBD2. There are 15 residues in the CDR3. Germline V gives CDR1 MNHNS, CDR2 SASEGT. V trimming: 4 bases; J trimming: 3 bases; junction bases outside the gene matches: 2. This CDR3 is CASSGTSGATDTQYF. CDR3 nucleotide sequence: TGTGCCAGCAGTGGGACTAGCGGGGCGACAGATACGCAGTATTTT.

This clonotype turned up a few times. The CDR3 DNA reads TGTGCTAGTGGTTTGGATCAGCCCCAGCATTTT. Its protein is CASGLDQPQHF. V and J are TRBV12-5 and TRBJ1-5, with no clear D. Germline-derived CDR1 and CDR2 are LGHNT and FRNRAP. This CDR3 region has 11 residues. Deletions cut 1 base from V and 5 bases from J, with 0 bases between.

This clonotype was seen a handful of times. This chain joins TRBV20-1 and TRBJ2-3; no clear D gene. The CDR3 extends over 12 amino acids. V was clipped by 7 bases and J by 6 bases, with 14 bases between them. In germline, CDR1 is DFQATT, CDR2 SNEGSKA (reference sequence). The CDR3 here is CSGRLTLDTQYF. The CDR3 DNA follows: TGCAGTGGCAGACTTACTCTGGATACGCAGTATTTT.

The genes are TRBV19 and TRBJ2-7; maybe TRBD2 (7 bases). The CDR3 runs to 14 residues. CDR1 and CDR2 (germline): LNHDA, SQIVND (reference sequence). The V and J ends lost 6 bases and 3 bases respectively, with 15 bases between them. The CDR3 nucleotides are TGTGCCAGTAGGTTACGGGGGGCCAGCTACGAGCAGTACTTC. Protein sequence: CASRLRGASYEQYF.

On this clonotype itself: Because the CDR3 is missing its conserved closing phenylalanine or tryptophan, this is likely a read error. The chain employs TRBV6-1 and TRBJ1-2; D might be TRBD1 (5 bases). CDR3 length equals 12 residues. Per germline, CDR1 MNHNS and CDR2 SASEGT. Trimming removed 4 bases at V and 10 bases at J, with 13 bases between. The CDR3 nucleotides read TGTGCCAGCAGTGTATATGAGGGGACCTACACCCTC. Amino acid sequence: CASSVYEGTYTL.

This clonotype appeared a few times. V is TRBV6-1 and J is TRBJ2-5; either TRBD1 or TRBD2 may fit D (6 bases each). Trimming pared 6 bases from V and 4 bases from J, leaving 15 bases between. The length of the CDR3 is 14 residues. CDR1 is MNHNS and CDR2 is SASEGT in the germline V gene. In DNA form, the CDR3 reads TGTGCCAGCAGCGGGGGCACGGAGGGAGAGACCCAGTACTTC. It encodes CASSGGTEGETQYF.

This clonotype was detected once. This chain uses TRBV2 with TRBJ1-4; D is perhaps TRBD1 (6 bases). Germline values: CDR1 SNHLY, CDR2 FYNNEI. This CDR3 is 13 amino acids long. The V and J ends lost 3 bases and 8 bases respectively, with 10 bases between them. The CDR3 is CASSDEGGEKLFF. DNA for the CDR3: TGTGCCAGCAGTGACGAGGGGGGGGAAAAACTGTTTTTT. The full variable domain, rest sourced from reference TRBV2 and TRBJ1-4, is EPEVTQTPSHQVTQMGQEVILRCVPISNHLYFYWYRQILGQKVEFLVSFYNNEISEKSEIFDDQFSVERPDGSNFTLKIRSTKLEDSAMYFCASSDEGGEKLFFGSGTQLSVL.

The V call is TRBV25-1, the J call TRBJ1-6, with 10 bases lining up with TRBD1. After removal of 4 bases from V and 11 bases from J, the junction contained 5 bases not matched to a gene. Germline CDR1 and CDR2: MGHDK and SYGVNS. This CDR3 is built from 14 residues. CDR3 DNA: TGTGCCAGCAGTGGGGACAGGGGCAGCGCACCCCTCCACTTT. It yields the protein CASSGDRGSAPLHF.

This chain links TRBV7-9 with TRBJ2-1; TRBD1 matches at 7 bases. Unmatched junction bases numbered 13, after V lost 5 bases and J lost 3 bases. The germline V gene has CDR1 SEHNR and CDR2 FQNEAQ (reference sequence). This CDR3 comprises 17 residues. The CDR3: CASSPPPRQGFYNEQFF. The CDR3 DNA is TGTGCCAGCAGCCCTCCCCCTCGACAGGGATTCTACAATGAGCAGTTCTTC.

V usage is TRBV9 and J usage is TRBJ2-1, with 8 nucleotides matching TRBD2. There are 15 residues in the CDR3. The V segment lost 4 bases and the J segment 8 bases; nucleotides outside the gene matches: 11. Germline values: CDR1 SGDLS, CDR2 YYNGEE. CDR3: CASSPVSGGWDEQFF. As DNA, the CDR3 is TGTGCCAGCAGCCCCGTCAGCGGGGGCTGGGATGAGCAGTTCTTC.

This chain connects TRBV9 to TRBJ2-3; 7 bases are shared with TRBD2. The J segment lost 0 bases and the V segment lost 1 base, leaving 2 bases of the junction unmatched. Looked up from germline, CDR1 is SGDLS and CDR2 is YYNGEE. The CDR3 sequence is 15 residues long. CDR3 loop: CASSVWGGSTDTQYF. Here the CDR3 DNA reads TGTGCCAGCAGCGTATGGGGGGGGAGCACAGATACGCAGTATTTT.

The gene calls are TRBV6-4 and TRBJ1-2; D is perhaps TRBD1 (6 bases). In germline, CDR1 is MRHNA, CDR2 SNTAGT. V was cut by 7 bases and J by 7 bases, with 13 bases left in between. The length of the CDR3 is 12 residues. In DNA, the CDR3 is TGTGCCAGCAAGGAACAGGGTGGTGGCTACACCTTC. Translated, it gives CASKEQGGGYTF.

The table lists this clonotype with a few counts. This chain links TRBV7-2 with TRBJ1-2; tentative D call: TRBD1 (6 bases). In germline, CDR1 is SGHTA, CDR2 FQGNSA. V lost 2 bases and J 2 bases, leaving 12 bases between the germline ends. This CDR3 is built from 15 residues. CDR3 DNA: TGTGCCAGCAGCTTAAGGTCCGGACAGAACTATGGCTACACCTTC. It specifies CASSLRSGQNYGYTF.